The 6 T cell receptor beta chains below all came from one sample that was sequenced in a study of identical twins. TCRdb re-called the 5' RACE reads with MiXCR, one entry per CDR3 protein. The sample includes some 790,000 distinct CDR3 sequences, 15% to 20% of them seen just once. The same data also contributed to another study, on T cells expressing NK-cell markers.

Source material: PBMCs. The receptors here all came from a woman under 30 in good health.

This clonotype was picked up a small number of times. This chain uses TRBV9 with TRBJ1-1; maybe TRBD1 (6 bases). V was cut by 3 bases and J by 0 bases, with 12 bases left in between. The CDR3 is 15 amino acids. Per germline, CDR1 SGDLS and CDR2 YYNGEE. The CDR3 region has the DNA TGTGCCAGCAGCGCCTTGCCAGGGGTGAACACTGAAGCTTTCTTT. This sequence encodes CASSALPGVNTEAFF.

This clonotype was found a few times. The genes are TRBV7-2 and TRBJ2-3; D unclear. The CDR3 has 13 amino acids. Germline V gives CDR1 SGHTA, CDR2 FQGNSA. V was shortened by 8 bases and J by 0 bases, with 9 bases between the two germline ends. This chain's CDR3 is CASSGPSTDTQYF. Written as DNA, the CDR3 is TGTGCCAGCTCCGGGCCCAGCACAGATACGCAGTATTTT.

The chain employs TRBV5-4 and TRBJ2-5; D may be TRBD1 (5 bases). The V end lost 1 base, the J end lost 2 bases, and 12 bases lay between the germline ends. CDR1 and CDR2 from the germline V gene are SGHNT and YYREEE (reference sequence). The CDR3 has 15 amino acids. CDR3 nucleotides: TGTGCCAGCAGCTTGAATAGGGGAAGGCAAGAGACCCAGTACTTC. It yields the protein CASSLNRGRQETQYF.

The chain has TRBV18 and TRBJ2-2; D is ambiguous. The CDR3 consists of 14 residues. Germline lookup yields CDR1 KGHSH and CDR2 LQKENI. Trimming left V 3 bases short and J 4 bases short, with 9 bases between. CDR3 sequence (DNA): TGTGCCAGCTCACCGGACGTCAGCACCGGGGAGCTGTTTTTT. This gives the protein CASSPDVSTGELFF.

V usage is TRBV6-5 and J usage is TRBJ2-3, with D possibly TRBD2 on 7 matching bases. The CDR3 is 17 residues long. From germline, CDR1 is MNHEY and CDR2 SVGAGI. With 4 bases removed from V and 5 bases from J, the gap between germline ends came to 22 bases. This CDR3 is CASSLVPGGQKKDTQYF. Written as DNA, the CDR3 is TGTGCCAGCAGTTTGGTCCCGGGAGGACAGAAGAAAGATACGCAGTATTTT.

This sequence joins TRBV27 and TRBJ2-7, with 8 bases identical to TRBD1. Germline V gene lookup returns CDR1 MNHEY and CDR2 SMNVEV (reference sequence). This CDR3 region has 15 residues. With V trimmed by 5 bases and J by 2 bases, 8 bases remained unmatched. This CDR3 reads CASSEDRGRTYEQYF. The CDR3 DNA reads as TGTGCCAGCAGTGAAGACAGGGGACGTACCTACGAGCAGTACTTC.